This T cell receptor beta chain was sequenced for a study of OX40 agonist ivuxolimab in advanced cancers. By sample fraction, this clone is medium-sized. Some clones are missing from TCRdb's copy, which holds only in-frame ones; the method was immunoSEQ multiplex PCR. The table shows tens of thousands of clones, with roughly 90% occurring only once. V was trimmed by 0 bases and J by 0 bases, leaving 6 bases between them. Per the germline V gene, CDR1 is SGHKS and CDR2 is YYEKEE (reference sequence). There are 14 residues in the CDR3. The specimen was CD4+ or CD8+ T cells sorted from blood, collected in a trial of the OX40 agonist ivuxolimab. The chain joins TRBV5-5 to TRBJ1-2, with unresolved D. This TCR was sampled from an adult with an advanced solid tumor such as melanoma, head and neck, liver or kidney cancer. In DNA form, the CDR3 reads TGTGCCAGCAGCTTGGGACATTCTAACTATGGCTACACCTTC. It encodes CASSLGHSNYGYTF.